Given below is one TCR beta chain in context. Its target is not known. The source of the sample is a study of cytomegalovirus exposure and HLA in healthy donors. General study findings and limits: The authors listed approximately 160 TCR beta chains as cytomegalovirus-associated. A later analysis reportedly found that, within productive TCRs, an Asian-associated ancestry cluster had fewer N-insertions than the mean observed across the approximately 600 donors. In vitro data verified three CMV-associated chains as specific for CMV antigens.

Germline CDR1 is SEHNR and CDR2 is FQNEAQ (reference sequence). The CDR3 length is 18 residues. Trimming took 3 bases from V and 4 from J; bases not matched to a gene: 15. 13 Jbeta primers and 60 Vbeta primers were used for the PCR. Sequenced by immunoSEQ multiplex PCR; TCRdb stores in-frame clones only, minus some. The table has 150,000 to 200,000 clones, 75% to 85% seen once; the top ten hold roughly 2%. These donors counted as nominally healthy when sampled, but unrecorded immune exposures were likely. The chain combines TRBV7-9 with TRBJ1-2, with 9 bases fitting TRBD1. The receptor was derived from a woman under 30 in good health and CMV-seronegative. Specimen: PBMCs. The CDR3 DNA reads TGTGCCAGCAGCTTGTTTGGGACAGGGAATTCGGGTCTCTATGGCTACACCTTC. Its protein is CASSLFGTGNSGLYGYTF.